These 20 T cell receptor beta chains share one sample of origin, sequenced in a study of blood T cell repertoires in COVID-19. Some clones are missing from TCRdb's copy, which holds only in-frame ones; the method was immunoSEQ multiplex PCR. This sample has over 250,000 clones, with 88% found just once. Sample: PBMCs or T cells enriched from blood (not recorded which). The receptors derive from a woman aged 55-70 years in a cohort exposed to, infected with or recovered from COVID-19 (not recorded which).

The genes are TRBV7-9 and TRBJ2-2, with a weak D call TRBD1 (5 bases). Between the trimmed V and J ends, which lost 4 bases and 0 bases, there was a span of 15 bases. CDR3 length: 17 amino acids. Germline V gives CDR1 SEHNR, CDR2 FQNEAQ (reference sequence). The CDR3 here is CASSSSMTVTNTGELFF. In DNA form, the CDR3 reads TGTGCCAGCAGCTCCTCCATGACAGTTACGAACACCGGGGAGCTGTTTTTT.

The rearrangement joins TRBV7-2 to TRBJ1-1, with 9 bases identical to TRBD1. The V gene's germline CDR1 is SGHTA and CDR2 FQGNSA. This CDR3 comprises 17 residues. V was pared by 3 bases and J by 1 base, with 9 bases of the junction left unmatched. The CDR3 bases are TGTGCCAGCAGCTTCGTAGGGACAGGGAGGTGGAACACTGAAGCTTTCTTT. Encoded protein: CASSFVGTGRWNTEAFF. The full variable domain, completed using reference TRBV7-2 and TRBJ1-1, is GAGVSQSPSNKVTEKGKDVELRCDPISGHTALYWYRQSLGQGLEFLIYFQGNSAPDKSGLPSDRFSAERTGGSVSTLTIQRTQQEDSAVYLCASSFVGTGRWNTEAFFGQGTRLTVV.

This clone appeared once. This chain uses TRBV5-1 with TRBJ2-5, with TRBD2 matching 8 bases. Trimming cost V 5 bases and J 4 bases; bases outside gene matches: 16. The CDR3 is 17 residues long. Germline V gene lookup returns CDR1 SGHRS and CDR2 YFSETQ. DNA for the CDR3: TGCGCCAGCAGTCGTTGGTCCGGGACTAGTCCGGCAGAGACCCAGTACTTC. Protein sequence: CASSRWSGTSPAETQYF. The full variable domain, with the rest looked up from reference TRBV5-1 and TRBJ2-5, is KAGVTQTPRYLIKTRGQQVTLSCSPISGHRSVSWYQQTPGQGLQFLFEYFSETQRNKGNFPGRFSGRQFSNSRSEMNVSTLELGDSALYLCASSRWSGTSPAETQYFGPGTRLLVL.

The sample holds one count of this clone. J is TRBJ1-4 and V is TRBV28; D ambiguous. The CDR3 extends over 15 amino acids. The V and J ends lost 2 bases and 6 bases respectively, with 13 bases between them. Germline V gives CDR1 MDHEN, CDR2 SYDVKM. CDR3 sequence: CASSLGSSGDEKLFF. The DNA for the CDR3 is TGTGCCAGCAGTTTAGGGAGCTCTGGCGATGAAAAACTGTTTTTT.

The chain employs TRBV27 and TRBJ2-7, with TRBD1 matching 8 bases. With 2 bases clipped from V and 2 bases from J, the junction kept 5 bases outside the gene matches. CDR1 and CDR2 (germline): MNHEY, SMNVEV (reference sequence). The length of the CDR3 is 15 residues. The CDR3 loop is CASSLGQGSPYEQYF. In DNA form, the CDR3 reads TGTGCCAGCAGTTTAGGACAGGGAAGCCCCTACGAGCAGTACTTC.

This sequence joins TRBV11-1 and TRBJ2-7; tentatively, D is TRBD1 (6 bases). The ends were cut back, 4 bases at V and 5 bases at J, with 12 bases in the middle. The germline gives CDR1 SGHAT, CDR2 FQDESV (reference sequence). This CDR3 spans 13 amino acids. The CDR3 DNA is TGTGCCAGCAGCTCAGGACAGTGGAACGAGCAGTACTTC. Protein sequence: CASSSGQWNEQYF.

This sequence joins TRBV19 and TRBJ1-2; weak D call: TRBD1 (5 bases). CDR3 size: 13 residues. Germline V gene lookup returns CDR1 LNHDA and CDR2 SQIVND (reference sequence). The V end lost 7 bases, the J end lost 2 bases, and 11 bases lay between the germline ends. In DNA, the CDR3 is TGTGCCAGTACGACAGAAAGCAACTATGGCTACACCTTC. It codes for CASTTESNYGYTF.

This clone was seen a handful of times. V and J are TRBV28 and TRBJ2-7, with 7 bases matching TRBD1. The trim removed 6 bases at V and 0 bases at J, leaving 2 bases unmatched. Germline CDR1 reads MDHEN; CDR2 reads SYDVKM. This CDR3 contains 13 residues. The chain's CDR3 is CASRGTVSYEQYF. The CDR3 DNA is TGTGCCAGCAGGGGGACAGTCTCCTACGAGCAGTACTTC.

This chain connects TRBV18 to TRBJ2-2, with 8 bases aligning to TRBD1. The V gene end was trimmed by 2 bases and the J gene end by 6 bases; junction bases not matched to a gene: 11. Germline CDR1 and CDR2: KGHSH and LQKENI. The CDR3 totals 17 residues. CDR3 sequence: CASSPSTGGAFPGELFF. In DNA form, the CDR3 reads TGTGCCAGCTCACCATCAACAGGGGGTGCTTTCCCCGGGGAGCTGTTTTTT.

V gene TRBV18 combines with J gene TRBJ1-6; TRBD1 is a possible D gene (5 bases). V dropped 6 bases and J dropped 9 bases, with 18 bases sitting between them. This CDR3 has 15 amino acids. Germline lookup yields CDR1 KGHSH and CDR2 LQKENI. The CDR3 DNA reads as TGTGCCAGCTCCCCCCGGGCAGGGCAAATTTCACCCCTCCACTTT. The encoded protein is CASSPRAGQISPLHF.

The V gene is TRBV5-5, the J gene TRBJ2-5, with D perhaps matching TRBD2 (5 bases). V shed 1 base and J shed 2 bases, with 6 bases lying between them. The CDR3 extends over 13 amino acids. The V gene's germline CDR1 is SGHKS and CDR2 YYEKEE (reference sequence). The CDR3 loop is CASSLRGQETQYF. The CDR3 bases are TGTGCCAGCAGCTTGCGGGGACAAGAGACCCAGTACTTC.

V and J are TRBV29-1 and TRBJ2-5; perhaps TRBD1 as D (6 bases). The CDR3 loop spans 15 amino acids. Germline V lookup: CDR1 SQVTM, CDR2 ANQGSEA. V gave up 3 bases and J gave up 2 bases, with 16 bases separating them. CDR3 sequence (DNA): TGCAGCGTTGATGGGTACAGGGAGAGGCAAGAGACCCAGTACTTC. Translating gives CSVDGYRERQETQYF.

V usage is TRBV7-2 and J usage is TRBJ1-2; 7 bases are a match to TRBD1. The CDR3 extends over 15 amino acids. Trimming cost V 5 bases and J 2 bases; bases outside gene matches: 8. The germline gives CDR1 SGHTA, CDR2 FQGNSA. Here the CDR3 reads CASSPQTGSNYGYTF. CDR3 DNA: TGTGCCAGCAGCCCCCAGACAGGGTCCAACTATGGCTACACCTTC.

The V gene is TRBV5-4, the J gene TRBJ2-7; 13 bases are a match to TRBD2. Per the germline V gene, CDR1 is SGHNT and CDR2 is YYREEE (reference sequence). J was trimmed by 6 bases and V by 3 bases; bases with no gene match: 6. The CDR3 totals 15 residues. In DNA form, the CDR3 reads TGTGCCAGCAGCTCGGGACTAGCGGGATCGAGCGAGCAGTACTTC. Protein sequence: CASSSGLAGSSEQYF.

This sequence joins TRBV5-1 and TRBJ2-5; perhaps TRBD2 as D (6 bases). This CDR3 region has 14 residues. V was shortened by 1 base and J by 5 bases, with 12 bases between the two germline ends. Looked up from germline, CDR1 is SGHRS and CDR2 is YFSETQ. The CDR3 region is CASSLSGSGETQYF. The DNA of the CDR3 is TGCGCCAGCAGCTTGTCCGGGAGTGGGGAGACCCAGTACTTC.

This chain connects TRBV7-9 to TRBJ2-7, with D unresolved. This CDR3 has 15 amino acids. Per the germline V gene, CDR1 is SEHNR and CDR2 is FQNEAQ (reference sequence). V shed 7 bases and J shed 0 bases, with 16 bases lying between them. CDR3 sequence reads: CASTLVLQSSYEQYF. CDR3 DNA: TGTGCCAGCACCCTAGTACTTCAGAGCTCCTACGAGCAGTACTTC.

J is TRBJ1-2 and V is TRBV18; tentative D call: TRBD1 (5 bases). V lost 4 bases and J 4 bases, leaving 16 bases between the germline ends. Germline assignment: CDR1 KGHSH and CDR2 LQKENI. The CDR3 totals 15 residues. The CDR3 DNA sequence: TGTGCCAGCTCACAGCCGGGAGGGGAATCCTATGGCTACACCTTC. Translating gives CASSQPGGESYGYTF. The full variable domain, rest sourced from reference TRBV18 and TRBJ1-2, is NAGVMQNPRHLVRRRGQEARLRCSPMKGHSHVYWYRQLPEEGLKFMVYLQKENIIDESGMPKERFSAEFPKEGPSILRIQQVVRGDSAAYFCASSQPGGESYGYTFGSGTRLTVV.

This clone has just one count. The chain uses TRBV30 and TRBJ1-4, with 7 bases identical to TRBD1. The germline V gene has CDR1 GTSNPN and CDR2 SVGIG (reference sequence). The CDR3 consists of 13 residues. Trimming removed 0 bases from V and 6 bases from J; junction bases left unmatched: 1. DNA of the CDR3: TGTGCCTGGAGTGTTGGGACAGATGAAAAACTGTTTTTT. This encodes CAWSVGTDEKLFF.

The genes are TRBV9 and TRBJ2-2; a weak D match, TRBD1 (6 bases). The V end lost 0 bases, the J end lost 7 bases, and 10 bases lay between the germline ends. CDR3 size: 14 residues. Germline V gene data show CDR1 as SGDLS and CDR2 as YYNGEE. The CDR3 DNA sequence: TGTGCCAGCAGCGTAGAGGGGGTGTACGGGGAGCTGTTTTTT. The encoded protein is CASSVEGVYGELFF.

A remark on this clone: Other DNA sequences in the same sample also yield this CDR3. This chain connects TRBV7-9 to TRBJ2-3; 7 bases are a match to TRBD1. The junction had 3 bases not matched to a gene; V was cut back by 5 bases and J by 1 base. There are 14 residues in the CDR3. Germline CDR1 is SEHNR and CDR2 is FQNEAQ (reference sequence). The CDR3 region is CASSHRGRTDTQYF. CDR3 sequence (DNA): TGTGCCAGCAGCCACAGGGGTCGCACAGATACGCAGTATTTT.